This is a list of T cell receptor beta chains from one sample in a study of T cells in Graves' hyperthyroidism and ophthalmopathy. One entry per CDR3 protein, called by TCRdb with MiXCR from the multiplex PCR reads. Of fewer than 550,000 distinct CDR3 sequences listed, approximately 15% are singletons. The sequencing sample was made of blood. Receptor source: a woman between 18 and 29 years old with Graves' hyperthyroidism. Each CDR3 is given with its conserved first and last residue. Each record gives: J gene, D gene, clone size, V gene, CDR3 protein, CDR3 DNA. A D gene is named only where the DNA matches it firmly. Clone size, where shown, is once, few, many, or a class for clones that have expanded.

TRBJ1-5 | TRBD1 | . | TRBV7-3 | CAIRTGGGNQPQHF | TGTGCCATCCGGACAGGGGGAGGCAATCAGCCCCAGCATTTT
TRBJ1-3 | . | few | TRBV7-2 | CASSLISHSGNTIYF | TGTGCCAGCAGCTTAATCAGCCACTCTGGAAACACCATATATTTT
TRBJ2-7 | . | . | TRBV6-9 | CASSYEAEQYF | TGTGCCAGCAGTTACGAGGCGGAGCAGTACTTC
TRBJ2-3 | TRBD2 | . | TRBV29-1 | CSVEASGRVDTQYF | TGCAGCGTTGAGGCTAGCGGGAGGGTGGATACGCAGTATTTT
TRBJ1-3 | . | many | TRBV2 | CASEYVRSGNTIYF | TGTGCCAGTGAGTACGTCCGCTCTGGAAACACCATATATTTT
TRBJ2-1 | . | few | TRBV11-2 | CASRPRMHHNEQFF | TGTGCCAGCAGGCCAAGGATGCACCACAATGAGCAGTTCTTC
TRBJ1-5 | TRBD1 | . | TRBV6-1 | CASSDVIGAGGKSQPQHF | TGTGCCAGCAGTGATGTAATTGGGGCAGGGGGGAAGAGTCAGCCCCAGCATTTT
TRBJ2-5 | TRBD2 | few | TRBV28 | CASSFGGGEGETQYF | TGTGCCAGCAGTTTCGGCGGGGGGGAAGGAGAGACCCAGTACTTC
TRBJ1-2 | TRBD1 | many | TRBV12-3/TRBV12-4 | CASSPARPDRNYGYTF | TGTGCCAGCAGCCCTGCCCGTCCGGACAGGAACTATGGCTACACCTTC
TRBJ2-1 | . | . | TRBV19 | CASSPETNEQFF | TGTGCCAGTAGTCCCGAGACTAATGAGCAGTTCTTC
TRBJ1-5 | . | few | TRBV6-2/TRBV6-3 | CASSYSYSNQPQHF | TGTGCCAGCAGTTACTCCTATAGCAATCAGCCCCAGCATTTT
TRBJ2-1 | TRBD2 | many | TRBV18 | CASSPSGGLYNEQFF | TGTGCCAGCTCACCCAGCGGGGGGTTATACAATGAGCAGTTCTTC
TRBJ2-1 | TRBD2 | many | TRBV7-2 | CASSFRGSQFF | TGTGCCAGCAGCTTTCGCGGGAGTCAGTTCTTC
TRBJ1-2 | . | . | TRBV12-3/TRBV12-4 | CASSPSSGGIYGYTF | TGTGCCAGCAGTCCCTCGTCTGGGGGGATCTATGGCTACACCTTC
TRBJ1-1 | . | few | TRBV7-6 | CASSLAQTFIGTEAFF | TGTGCCAGCAGCTTAGCACAAACTTTCATAGGCACTGAAGCTTTCTTT
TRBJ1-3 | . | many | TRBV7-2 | CASSLAAGNSGNTIYF | TGTGCCAGCAGCTTAGCGGCCGGTAACTCTGGAAACACCATATATTTT
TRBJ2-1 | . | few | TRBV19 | CASSIFLELGPNEQFF | TGTGCCAGTAGTATCTTCCTAGAGTTGGGGCCCAATGAGCAGTTCTTC
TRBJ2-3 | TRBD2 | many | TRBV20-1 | CSACLGLAYDTQYF | TGCAGTGCCTGCCTGGGACTAGCGTACGATACGCAGTATTTT
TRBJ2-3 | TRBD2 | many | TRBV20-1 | CSGPGGSHTQYF | TGCAGTGGTCCCGGGGGGTCGCATACGCAGTATTTT
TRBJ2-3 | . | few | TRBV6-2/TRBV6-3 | CASSYLLGTDTQYF | TGTGCCAGCAGTTATCTCCTGGGCACAGATACGCAGTATTTT
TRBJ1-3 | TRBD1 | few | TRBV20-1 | CSARDRGGSGNTIYF | TGCAGTGCTAGGGACAGGGGAGGATCTGGAAACACCATATATTTT
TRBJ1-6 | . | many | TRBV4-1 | CASSRPYSPLHF | TGCGCCAGCAGCCGCCCATATTCACCCCTCCACTTT
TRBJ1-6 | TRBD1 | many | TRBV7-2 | CASSFGQGGSPLHF | TGTGCCAGCAGCTTTGGACAGGGGGGCTCTCCCCTCCACTTT
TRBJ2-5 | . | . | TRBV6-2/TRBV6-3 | CASSSSGSGQETQYF | TGTGCCAGCAGCTCAAGTGGTAGCGGACAAGAGACCCAGTACTTC
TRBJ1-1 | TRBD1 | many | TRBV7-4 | CASSPKDRRTEAFF | TGTGCCAGCAGCCCCAAGGACAGGCGGACTGAAGCTTTCTTT
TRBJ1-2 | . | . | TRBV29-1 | CSVEGGAGGYTF | TGCAGCGTTGAAGGGGGGGCGGGTGGCTACACCTTC
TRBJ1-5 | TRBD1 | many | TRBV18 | CASSDSDRGTRQPQHF | TGTGCCAGCTCCGACTCGGACAGGGGGACGAGACAGCCCCAGCATTTT
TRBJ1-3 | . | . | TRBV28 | CASSPFSGNHNSGNTIYF | TGTGCCAGCAGTCCATTTTCGGGGAACCACAACTCTGGAAACACCATATATTTT
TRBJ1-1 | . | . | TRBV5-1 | CASSLVGKQTEAFF | TGCGCCAGCAGCCTTGTGGGGAAACAAACGGAAGCTTTCTTT
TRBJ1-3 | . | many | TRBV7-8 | CASSSPWGTDAGNTIYF | TGTGCCAGCAGCTCCCCTTGGGGCACGGATGCTGGAAACACCATATATTTT
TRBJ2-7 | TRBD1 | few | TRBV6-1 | CASIIRRDRGKQYF | TGTGCCAGCATCATTCGCCGGGACAGGGGGAAGCAGTACTTC
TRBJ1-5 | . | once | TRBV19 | CASSTRNRDGNQPQHF | TGTGCCAGTAGTACTCGAAACAGGGATGGCAATCAGCCCCAGCATTTT
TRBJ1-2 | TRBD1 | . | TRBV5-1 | CASSFGGQGRNGYTF | TGCGCCAGCAGTTTTGGGGGACAGGGTAGAAACGGCTACACCTTC
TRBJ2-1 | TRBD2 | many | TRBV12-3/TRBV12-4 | CASSPTGGIDSSYNEQFF | TGTGCCAGCAGTCCTACGGGGGGAATAGATAGCTCCTACAATGAGCAGTTCTTC
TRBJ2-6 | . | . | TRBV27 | CASSPNPGDVGAGANVLTF | TGTGCCAGCAGTCCGAATCCAGGGGATGTGGGCGCTGGGGCCAACGTCCTGACTTTC
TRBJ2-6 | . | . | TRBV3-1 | CASSQAPPLSSGANVLTF | TGTGCCAGCAGCCAAGCCCCTCCCTTGAGCTCTGGGGCCAACGTCCTGACTTTC
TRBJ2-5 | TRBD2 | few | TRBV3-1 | CASKSAGQETQYF | TGTGCCAGCAAATCAGCGGGACAAGAGACCCAGTACTTC
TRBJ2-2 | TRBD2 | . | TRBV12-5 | CASSGLGAGGLGTGELFF | TGTGCTAGTTCGGGGCTGGGGGCGGGAGGGTTAGGCACCGGGGAGCTGTTTTTT
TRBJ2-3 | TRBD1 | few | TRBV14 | CASSQGQGYTDTQYF | TGTGCCAGCAGCCAAGGACAGGGATACACAGATACGCAGTATTTT
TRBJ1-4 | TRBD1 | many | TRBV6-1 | CAITGGAAEKLFF | TGTGCCATAACAGGGGGCGCCGCCGAAAAACTGTTTTTT
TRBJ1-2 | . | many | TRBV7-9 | CASSSPDSYYGYTF | TGTGCCAGCAGCTCACCGGACTCCTACTATGGCTACACCTTC
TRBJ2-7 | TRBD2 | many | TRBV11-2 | CASNLLAAVSYEQYF | TGTGCCAGCAACCTACTAGCGGCGGTGTCCTACGAGCAGTACTTC
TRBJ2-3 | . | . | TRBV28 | CASSTSTSGRDTQYF | .
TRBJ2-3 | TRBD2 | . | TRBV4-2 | CASSQDGAGVSTDTQYF | TGTGCCAGCAGCCAAGATGGAGCGGGGGTAAGCACAGATACGCAGTATTTT
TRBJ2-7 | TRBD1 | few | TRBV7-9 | CASSSPNRGVYEQYF | TGTGCCAGCAGCTCCCCGAACAGGGGGGTCTACGAGCAGTACTTC
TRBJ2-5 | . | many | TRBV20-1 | CSAREPDSRETQYF | TGCAGTGCTAGAGAACCGGACAGTCGAGAGACCCAGTACTTC
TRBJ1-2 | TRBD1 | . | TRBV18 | CASSPTGTYGYTF | TGTGCCAGCTCACCGACAGGGACCTATGGCTACACCTTC
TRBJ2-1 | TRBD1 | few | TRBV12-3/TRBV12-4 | CASSPDREYNEQFF | TGTGCCAGCAGTCCGGACAGGGAATACAATGAGCAGTTCTTC
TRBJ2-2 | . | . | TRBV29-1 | CSVEKQTTGELFF | TGCAGCGTTGAAAAACAAACCACCGGGGAGCTGTTTTTT
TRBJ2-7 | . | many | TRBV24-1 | CATSARGTYEQYF | TGTGCCACCAGTGCGCGAGGTACCTACGAGCAGTACTTC
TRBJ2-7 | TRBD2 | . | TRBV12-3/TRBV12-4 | CASSDDGTTSYEQYF | TGTGCCAGCAGTGACGACGGGACTACCTCCTACGAGCAGTACTTC
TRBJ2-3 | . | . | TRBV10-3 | CAISEDTDTQYF | TGTGCCATCAGTGAGGACACAGATACGCAGTATTTT
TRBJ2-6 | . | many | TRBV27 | CASSFGGGANVLTF | TGTGCCAGCAGTTTTGGGGGGGGGGCCAACGTCCTGACTTTC